This T cell receptor beta chain was retrieved from a study of OX40 agonist ivuxolimab in advanced cancers. Whole-study findings and limits: There was clonal expansion of CD4+ and CD8+ blood T cells by week 6 at 0.1 to 3.0 mg/kg.

The table came from immunoSEQ multiplex PCR; TCRdb's copy has only in-frame clones and leaves some out. Counted here are over 35,000 clones, roughly 90% occurring once; the ten biggest clones make up less than 0.7%. Comments on this clone: The antigen remains undetermined.

This CDR3 spans 13 amino acids. Germline lookup yields CDR1 SGHDN and CDR2 FVKESK. The ends were cut back, 4 bases at V and 8 bases at J, with 14 bases in the middle. This rearrangement joins TRBV14 to TRBJ1-2; a possible D gene is TRBD1 (5 bases). The origin of this receptor is an adult with an advanced solid tumor such as melanoma, head and neck, liver or kidney cancer. Sample: CD4+ or CD8+ T cells sorted from blood, taken in a trial of the OX40 agonist ivuxolimab. The CDR3 loop reads CASSPWQGLGYTF. The CDR3 nucleotides are TGTGCCAGCAGCCCTTGGCAGGGCTTAGGCTACACCTTC. The full variable domain, its missing parts supplied by reference TRBV14 and TRBJ1-2, is EAGVTQFPSHSVIEKGQTVTLRCDPISGHDNLYWYRRVMGKEIKFLLHFVKESKQDESGMPNNRFLAERTGGTYSTLKVQPAELEDSGVYFCASSPWQGLGYTFGSGTRLTVV.